The source of this T cell receptor beta chain is a study of preoperative IRX-2 immunotherapy in early breast cancer. Clones were read by immunoSEQ multiplex PCR, and TCRdb kept only the in-frame ones, dropping some. This table holds some 35,000 clones, 65% to 90% found once. Treatment given: preoperative locoregional IRX-2 cytokine immunotherapy. Patients received preoperative, locoregional IRX-2 cytokine immunotherapy in a phase Ib study. The V end was cut by 11 bases, the J end by 6 bases, with 13 bases between. The germline V gene encodes CDR1 MNHGY and CDR2 SAAAGT. The CDR3 loop spans 12 amino acids.

This clonotype originated in a human donor with breast cancer. The chain is built from TRBV6-8 and TRBJ1-4, with D unclear. Sequenced material: lymph node tissue, taken after IRX-2 immunotherapy. CDR3 in DNA: TGTGCCGTGCGGGCAGGAGATGAAAAACTGTTTTTT. Translating gives CAVRAGDEKLFF.